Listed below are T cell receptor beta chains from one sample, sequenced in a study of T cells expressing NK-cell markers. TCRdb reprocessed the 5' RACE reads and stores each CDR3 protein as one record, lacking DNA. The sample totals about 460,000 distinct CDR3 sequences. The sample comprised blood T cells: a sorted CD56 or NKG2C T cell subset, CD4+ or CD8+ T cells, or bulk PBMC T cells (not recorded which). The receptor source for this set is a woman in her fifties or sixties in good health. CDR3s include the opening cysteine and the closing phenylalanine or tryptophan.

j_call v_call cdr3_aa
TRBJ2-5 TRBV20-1 CSARAWSQETQYF
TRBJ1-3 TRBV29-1 CSGEGRGNTIYF
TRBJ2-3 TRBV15 CATSRASDTQYF
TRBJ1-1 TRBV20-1 CSAREINTEAFF
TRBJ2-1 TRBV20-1 CSARGRSDEQFF
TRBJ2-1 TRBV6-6 CASSYSSIYLANEQFF
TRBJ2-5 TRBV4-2 CASSQDRSSQETQYF
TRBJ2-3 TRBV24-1 CATSESRKQYF
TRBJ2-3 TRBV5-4 CAQAERPSTDTQYF
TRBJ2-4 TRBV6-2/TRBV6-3 CASSHTLLAGAEVKNIQYF
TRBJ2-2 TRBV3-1 CASQHGGLTGELFF
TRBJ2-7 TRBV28 CASSFGGRWQYF
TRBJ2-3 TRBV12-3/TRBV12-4 CASSLSVANTQYF
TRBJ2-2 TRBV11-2 CASSSNLGLAGGRVHGELFF
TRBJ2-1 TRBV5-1 CASSLVSGHNEQFF
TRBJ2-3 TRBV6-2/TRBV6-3 CASSYHRTSTDTQYF
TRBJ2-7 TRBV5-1 CASSPTRTNYEQYF
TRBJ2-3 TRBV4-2 CASSQEGLVHRTDTQYF
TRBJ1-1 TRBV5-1 CASSPMGQGAYQAFF
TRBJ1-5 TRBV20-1 CSARKGQGLGQPQHF
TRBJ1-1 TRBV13 CASSSPLRTEAFF
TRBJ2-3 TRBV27 CASSFYGGHTDTQYF
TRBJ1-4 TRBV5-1 CASSLDRQGREKLFF
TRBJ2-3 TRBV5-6 CASSRLFTDTQYF